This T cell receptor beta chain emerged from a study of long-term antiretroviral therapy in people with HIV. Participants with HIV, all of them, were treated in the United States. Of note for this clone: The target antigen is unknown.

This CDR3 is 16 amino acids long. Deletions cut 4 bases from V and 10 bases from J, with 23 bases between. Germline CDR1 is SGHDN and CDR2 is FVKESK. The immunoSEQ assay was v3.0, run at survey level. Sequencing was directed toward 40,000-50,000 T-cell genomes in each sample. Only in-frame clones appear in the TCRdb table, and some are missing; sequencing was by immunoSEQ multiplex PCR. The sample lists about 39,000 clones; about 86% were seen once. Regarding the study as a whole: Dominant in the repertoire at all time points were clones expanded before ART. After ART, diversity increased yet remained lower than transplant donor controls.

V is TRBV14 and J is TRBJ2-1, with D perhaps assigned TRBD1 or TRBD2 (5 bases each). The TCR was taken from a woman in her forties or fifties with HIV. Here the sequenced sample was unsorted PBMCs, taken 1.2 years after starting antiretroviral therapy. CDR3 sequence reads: CASSPLGRGNRQEQFF. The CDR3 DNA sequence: TGTGCCAGCAGCCCCCTGGGACGAGGAAATCGGCAGGAGCAGTTCTTC.